The 11 T cell receptor beta chains given below trace back to one sample, sequenced in a study of monozygotic twins with cystic fibrosis. Profiling relied on immunoSEQ multiplex PCR, and the TCRdb table lists in-frame clones only, not all of them. The table shows about 32,000 clones, with about 92% occurring only once. The sample taken for sequencing was blood. These receptors originate from a girl aged 2-9 years with cystic fibrosis.

The chain has TRBV5-6 and TRBJ1-5; 9 bases map to TRBD1. The CDR3 has 18 amino acids. V gave up 1 base and J gave up 3 bases; unmatched junction bases: 11. Germline CDR1 is SGHDT and CDR2 is YYEEEE. CDR3 sequence (DNA): TGTGCCAGCAGCTTGAGGACAGGGGCGTTTGGGGCCAATCAGCCCCAGCATTTT. Encoded protein: CASSLRTGAFGANQPQHF.

In nucleotides, the CDR3 is TGTGCCAGCAAGCGGGAGCAAAGCTCCTACGAGCAGTACTTC. Its translation: CASKREQSSYEQYF. The J gene is TRBJ2-7, the V gene TRBV6-6; TRBD2 matches 8 bases. J was trimmed by 0 bases and V by 7 bases; bases with no gene match: 5. The CDR3 covers 14 residues. Per germline, CDR1 MNHNY and CDR2 SVGAGI (reference sequence).

There are a few counts of this clone. The chain has TRBV5-6 and TRBJ1-1; D is perhaps TRBD1 (5 bases). CDR3 length: 12 amino acids. V was trimmed by 7 bases and J by 1 base, leaving 8 bases between them. Germline CDR1 is SGHDT and CDR2 is YYEEEE. The DNA of the CDR3 is TGTGCCAGCTTTACAGGGAACACTGAAGCTTTCTTT. Translation gives CASFTGNTEAFF.

The chain employs TRBV5-1 and TRBJ1-2, with D possibly being TRBD1 (6 bases). The CDR3 is made up of 15 amino acids. The germline V gene has CDR1 SGHRS and CDR2 YFSETQ. V was pared by 0 bases and J by 2 bases, with 11 bases between. The CDR3 is CASSLEQGGNYGYTF. DNA of the CDR3: TGCGCCAGCAGCTTGGAACAGGGAGGCAACTATGGCTACACCTTC.

This chain uses TRBV5-1 with TRBJ2-2, with 9 bases fitting TRBD1. There are 16 residues in the CDR3. Losses at the gene ends were 3 bases for V and 1 base for J; bases not matched to a gene: 4. Germline V gives CDR1 SGHRS, CDR2 YFSETQ. The CDR3 region has the DNA TGCGCCAGCAGCTACGGGACAGGGCTGAACACCGGGGAGCTGTTTTTT. Translated, it gives CASSYGTGLNTGELFF.

This clone was counted once. The chain combines TRBV12-5 with TRBJ1-2; 10 bases fit TRBD1. There are 16 residues in the CDR3. Germline CDR1 reads LGHNT; CDR2 reads FRNRAP. Trimming at V came to 5 bases and at J to 2 bases, leaving 8 bases not matched to a gene. This CDR3 is CASGPGTGVKNYGYTF. DNA of the CDR3: TGTGCTAGTGGTCCCGGGACAGGGGTAAAGAACTATGGCTACACCTTC.

The CDR3 sequence: CAWSVDDPWPYGYTF. The CDR3 region has the DNA TGTGCCTGGAGTGTAGATGATCCTTGGCCCTATGGCTACACCTTC. This chain uses TRBV30 with TRBJ1-2, with D hard to call. CDR1 is GTSNPN and CDR2 is SVGIG in the germline V gene (reference sequence). The CDR3 is 15 amino acids. Trimming took 0 bases from V and 4 from J, leaving 15 bases between them.

The V gene is TRBV30, the J gene TRBJ2-7; D is undetermined. Per germline, CDR1 GTSNPN and CDR2 SVGIG (reference sequence). CDR3 length: 11 residues. The V and J ends lost 2 bases and 7 bases respectively, with 9 bases between them. The CDR3 DNA reads as TGTGCCTGGAGTTCGACACTAGAGCAGTACTTC. Protein product: CAWSSTLEQYF. The complete variable domain, with remaining parts taken from reference TRBV30 and TRBJ2-7, reads SQTIHQWPATLVQPVGSPLSLECTVEGTSNPNLYWYRQAAGRGLQLLFYSVGIGQISSEVPQNLSASRPQDRQFILSSKKLLLSDSGFYLCAWSSTLEQYFGPGTRLTVT.

The genes are TRBV30 and TRBJ2-2; D remains unclear. Trimming left V 2 bases short and J 6 bases short, with 7 bases between. This CDR3 has 12 amino acids. Germline loops: CDR1 GTSNPN, CDR2 SVGIG (reference sequence). CDR3: CAWSSAPGELFF. The DNA of the CDR3 is TGTGCCTGGAGTTCTGCGCCCGGGGAGCTGTTTTTT.

The V and J genes are TRBV6-5 and TRBJ1-1, with a weak D call TRBD1 (5 bases). Germline V gene data show CDR1 as MNHEY and CDR2 as SVGAGI. This CDR3 has 15 amino acids. The ends were cut back, 6 bases at V and 1 base at J, with 15 bases in the middle. CDR3 sequence (DNA): TGTGCCAGCAGAACAGCTTGGGGACCGAACACTGAAGCTTTCTTT. It yields the protein CASRTAWGPNTEAFF.

The chain combines TRBV10-1 with TRBJ2-7, with TRBD1 identical over 8 bases. The V gene end was trimmed by 4 bases and the J gene end by 1 base; junction bases not matched to a gene: 6. Germline-derived CDR1 and CDR2 are WNHNN and SYGVQD (reference sequence). The CDR3 extends over 15 amino acids. The CDR3 is CASSVDDRGSYEQYF. The CDR3 nucleotides read TGCGCCAGCAGTGTCGACGACAGGGGTTCCTACGAGCAGTACTTC.